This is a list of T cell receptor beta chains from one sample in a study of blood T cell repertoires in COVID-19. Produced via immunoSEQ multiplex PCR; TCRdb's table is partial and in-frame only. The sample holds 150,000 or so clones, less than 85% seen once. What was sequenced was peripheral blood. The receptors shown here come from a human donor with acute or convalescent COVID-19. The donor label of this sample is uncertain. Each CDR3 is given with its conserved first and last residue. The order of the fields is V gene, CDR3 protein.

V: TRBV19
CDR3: CASSISPGPTLDGYTF

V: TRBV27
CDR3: CASSPNGGRTEAFF

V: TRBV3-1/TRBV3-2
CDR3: CASSQDTGGPYEQFF

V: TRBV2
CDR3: CASSRDTYGYTF

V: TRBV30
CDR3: CAWSSKQVGTEAFF

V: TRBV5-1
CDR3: CASSLDRGLEQYF

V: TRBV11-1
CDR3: CASSLGFGTSELFF

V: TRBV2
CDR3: CASSQDGLLSYNEQFF

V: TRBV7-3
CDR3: CASSPGSGIYGYTF

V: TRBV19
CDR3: CASSFRGGVKNEQFF

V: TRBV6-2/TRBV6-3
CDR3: CASSEDRDYLYGYTF

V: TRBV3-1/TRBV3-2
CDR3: CASSHLPDRGNTIYF

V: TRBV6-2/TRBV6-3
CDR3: CASSWGQYNSPLHF